This T cell receptor beta chain comes out of a study of cytomegalovirus exposure and HLA in healthy donors (TCRdb year 2017). In terms of the full investigation: An earlier analysis of several hundred of the donors reported about 280 Gb of sequence data and around 120 million unique TCR beta sequences obtained from about 179 million T cells. HLA typing included class I and class II loci at four-digit resolution. Because of strong linkage in the cohort, a handful of DR-DQ haplotypes were treated as single units for association and clustering. To decide whether each TCR beta V gene segment behaved as functional or pseudogenic, an earlier analysis of 587 of the donors relied on high-throughput TCR beta sequencing. To study patterns of TCR occurrence, a later analysis re-analyzed previously published TCR beta repertoires from 700 or so donors and added high-resolution HLA genotyping. Donor age, sex, ethnicity and CMV serostatus were compiled alongside the repertoire data. Among the roughly 400 genotyped donors, about 83% belonged to the genetic ancestry cluster associated with self-reported Caucasian donors. To predict cytomegalovirus infection status, the study combined high-throughput TCR immunosequencing, statistical association of individual TCRs with disease status, and machine learning. Using immunosequencing, the study profiled T cell repertoires from some 670 subjects and related those repertoires to cytomegalovirus serostatus. Roughly 300 gigabases of sequencing data and 70 million to 95 million unique TCR sequences made up an early release that covered approximately 650 HLA-typed donors. The study aimed to test whether signatures of past pathogen exposure could be identified by cataloging public T cell receptors. Genome-wide SNP genotypes for about three fifths of the roughly 700 donors were used in a later genetic analysis, which treated that subset as a discovery cohort. In addition to the first cohort of roughly 700 subjects, a separate validation cohort of 130 or so different subjects was used. On average, about 240,000 unique TCR beta nucleotide sequences were sequenced per donor among 398 genotyped donors of the cohort, with about 19% of those sequences being non-productive. The number of typed donors differed by locus: about 620-630 for A, B, C, DRB1 and DQB1; roughly 510 for DQA1; 606 for DPA1; and around 490 for DPB1. All discovery cohort repertoires had been generated using a single sequencing platform. Rather than drawing on any new phenotypic data, the later analysis identified candidate immune exposures from TCR beta sequences and the way those sequences occurred across donors. Results the study describes overall, beyond this receptor: Correlated functional status among segregating V segments might reflect linkage disequilibrium, but an unknown experimental factor could not be ruled out. In a later analysis, around 15,000 TCR beta sequences were associated with specific HLA alleles at a false discovery rate of 0.05. An earlier analysis of around 500 of the donors showed that most TCR beta V segments appeared in productive rearrangements either about 90% or about 30% of the time, which broadly matched IMGT annotations. Immune exposure information for the cohort was limited to CMV serostatus. In a later analysis, most CMV-associated TCR beta chains were found to appear HLA-restricted, with HLA associations seemingly driven largely by CMV exposure. An association between a missense DCLRE1C variant and V-gene and J-gene trimming of TCR beta chains was found in a later genetic analysis and replicated in an independent cohort. When HLA alleles, especially DR and DQ, strongly co-occurred, attributing TCR associations to individual alleles was difficult. Because HLA typing was missing for some donors at each locus, association tests included only the typed subset. Compared with the roughly 670-donor mean, donors in an Asian-associated ancestry cluster had fewer N-insertions in productive TCRs, according to a later genetic analysis. In the study, approximately 160 TCR beta chains were listed as associated with cytomegalovirus. It was suggested by the authors that the approach could potentially be generalized to other disease states and immunological phenotypes. The cohort was sequenced for TCR beta chains only, and without alpha or paired-chain data the features that could be detected were limited. A cluster of highly shared sequence variants was judged likely to represent a technical artifact of the sequencing pipeline. A later analysis found that TCR association rates varied across HLA loci, with DRB1 alleles showing the most associated TCRs and HLA-C alleles the fewest. A few of the identified cytomegalovirus-associated TCR beta chains were confirmed in vitro to be specific for cytomegalovirus antigens. Most TCR sequences were observed very rarely across donors, whereas some public TCRs were present in many individuals. A further reported finding was that TCR beta sequences accurately predicted the HLA-A and HLA-B alleles for most subjects in the first cohort. Because the 87-base-pair reads could not distinguish some IMGT-functional V segments, including TRBV6-2 and TRBV6-3, those segments were excluded. In both the original and validation cohorts, the classifier was reported to diagnose cytomegalovirus status with high specificity and sensitivity. Several of the top co-occurrence clusters appeared to be linked to parvovirus B19, influenza, CMV and Epstein-Barr virus, according to a later analysis. Roughly uniform sequencing depth across donors was assumed in presence/absence analyses, although this assumption may not hold. The earlier analysis of 587 of the donors excluded around 17 rarely observed V segments, including chromosome 9 orphons, because counts were too low. In a later analysis, HLA-associated TCR beta chains showed more clonal expansion and lower generation probabilities than non-associated chains that were equally common.

The library was made by the immunoSEQ multiplex PCR assay. For the multiplex PCR, a mixture combining 60 forward primers for TCR Vbeta segments and 13 reverse primers for TCR Jbeta segments was used. A multiplex PCR assay on genomic DNA amplified the CDR3 region of rearranged TCR beta genes. On the Illumina HiSeq System, the amplified TCR beta libraries were sequenced as 87-base-pair reads. Concerning the study's data processing: A later analysis counted some 74 million unique TCR beta chains across the 690 or so repertoires, and around 9.9 million of these chains were shared by at least two donors. Raw reads were error-corrected and collapsed into unique sequences with a nearest-neighbor algorithm that merged closely related sequences to remove PCR and sequencing errors. Alignment of CDR3 sequences to IMGT reference sequences was used to assign V, D and J gene segments. For a sequence to be retained, a match of at least six nucleotides to both a V gene segment and a J gene segment was required. Rearrangements were classified as productive when the CDR3 lacked stop codons and remained in frame with V and J, and all other rearrangements were classified as non-productive. CDR3 was defined according to IMGT convention as the region running from the second conserved V-encoded cysteine to the conserved J-encoded phenylalanine. The earlier analysis of roughly 590 of the donors excluded any sequence lacking an unambiguous match to a single V gene segment. In an earlier analysis of a few hundred of the donors, V segments were called functional above 56.7% productive rearrangements and were called segregating when the between-donor standard deviation exceeded 5%. A statistical classification framework was developed to diagnose cytomegalovirus status using the catalog of TCR beta chain sequences. In a later analysis, TCR nucleotide sequences were compared against IMGT/GENE-DB human TR gene sequences so that V and J genes could be assigned. Using the TCRdist pipeline, a later analysis assigned CDR3 sequences along with most-parsimonious VDJ recombination scenarios. In a later analysis, each TCR beta chain was defined by its CDR3 amino acid sequence together with its V-gene family, and reads lacking a unique V-gene family were excluded. To address suspected cross-contamination and a sequencing artifact, a later analysis removed over 500 highly shared, low-generation-probability nucleotide sequences. For each public chain, a later analysis derived a clonal expansion index from normalized ranks of inferred template counts within each repertoire. In a later analysis, generation probabilities were computed with a VDJ recombination model fitted to out-of-frame rearrangements, and the resulting probabilities were checked against IGoR. Hypergeometric tests were used in a later analysis to score TCR-TCR, TCR-HLA and TCR-CMV co-occurrence, with a repertoire-size bias correction applied to the TCR pairs. To estimate false discovery rates, a later analysis permuted the HLA or CMV assignments 20 times. In a later analysis, co-occurring TCRs were grouped with DBSCAN, and TCRdist sequence similarity was added when clustering was performed within HLA-allele-positive subsets. Repertoires with fewer than 30,000 or more than 120,000 public chains were left out of co-occurrence clustering, as were a handful of repertoires with anomalous nucleotide sharing. What TCRdb holds here is the immuneACCESS table cut down to in-frame rearrangements. Part of the clones is not present; checked against another copy, under half of the missing clones reflect an unresolved V gene, and the others are unexplained. V, J and clone size are those of that table, while D and trimming were read from the DNA. The sample table lists under 200,000 clones, around 79% of them with a count of one. Around 0.74% of the sample is held by the ten biggest clonotypes.

Relative to germline, V is missing 5 bases and J is missing 9 bases, with 11 bases of the junction outside any gene match. Inclusive of the bounding cysteine and phenylalanine, the CDR3 is 15 residues long. The only DNA kept is the CDR3, 45 bases in frame from the first base. The germline V gene provides CDR1 SGHVS and CDR2 FQNEAQ. The cohort was made up of roughly 670 healthy bone marrow donors. Cohort members were all nominally healthy when sampled, although unrecorded immune exposures were likely present. The donor tested CMV seronegative and was one of the 352 seronegative cohort members. Each donor provided a peripheral blood sample, and peripheral blood mononuclear cells were used for TCR beta sequencing. The Qiagen DNeasy Blood Extraction Kit was used to extract genomic DNA from the blood cell samples. Regarding this clone: Its antigen target is currently unknown. No base-level quality is on record; no much larger clone is a single base apart.

Sequencing was done on a sample of PBMCs. The sequence was obtained from a woman in her 40s in good health and CMV-seronegative. The V and J genes are TRBV7-8 and TRBJ2-1; 9 nucleotides in the junction match TRBD2. Read as DNA, the sequence is TGTGCCAGCAGCGCGGGACTAGCAATCCCCATTGAGCAGTTCTTC. This yields the protein CASSAGLAIPIEQFF.